This TCR beta chain was sequenced for a study of blood T cell repertoires in COVID-19. Background on the study: Spain, Italy and the United States supplied samples that represented acute and convalescent COVID-19.

The authors' processing: The assay estimated nucleated cells by amplifying reference gene primers. The assay was immunoSEQ multiplex PCR, and TCRdb's table has in-frame clones only and misses some. V, J and clone size were drawn from that table, and D and trimming were deduced from the DNA. Here the sample spans over 85,000 clones, 75% to 95% being singletons. Germline V gene data show CDR1 as MNHEY and CDR2 as SVGAGI. This CDR3 has 16 amino acids. V gave up 4 bases and J gave up 2 bases, with 12 bases separating them. The TCR originated in a man between 18 and 35 years old with acute or convalescent COVID-19. Sequenced material: peripheral blood. This chain connects TRBV6-5 to TRBJ2-6; perhaps TRBD2 as D (5 bases). CDR3 region: CASSSHVGAGANVLTF. The CDR3 DNA follows: TGTGCCAGCAGTTCCCACGTGGGAGCTGGGGCCAACGTCCTGACTTTC.